A single sample gave rise to the 29 T cell receptor beta chains below, sequenced in a study of STAT3 mutations in large granular lymphocyte leukemia (dated by TCRdb to about 2019). These receptors have no known antigen. Library creation used the immunoSEQ multiplex PCR assay. TCRdb re-hosts the immuneACCESS table, in-frame sequences only. Its copies lack some clones; in the studies checked, an unresolved V gene accounts for under half of them, and the cause for the rest is not known. This sample holds some 13,000 clones; roughly 90% were observed only once. Approximately 35% of the sample comes from the top ten. The investigation overall reported the following: Every T-LGLL patient showed at least one immunodominant TCRbeta clonotype, and about half showed multiple immunodominant subclonotypes.

Sequencing was done on a sample of peripheral blood mononuclear cells. The receptor source for this set is a man in his forties with T-cell large granular lymphocyte leukemia. Some clones in this sample may be carry-over from other donors' samples. The age is the age at diagnosis.

This clone was counted a single time. The rearrangement uses TRBV27 and TRBJ2-7, with D unresolved. This CDR3 has 15 amino acids. V gave up 5 bases and J gave up 3 bases, with 17 bases separating them. The V gene's germline CDR1 is MNHEY and CDR2 SMNVEV (reference sequence). The CDR3: CASSPPGDESYEQYF. CDR3 sequence (DNA): TGTGCCAGCAGTCCCCCGGGCGACGAAAGCTACGAGCAGTACTTC.

This clone is a singleton in its sample. The chain carries TRBV5-1 and TRBJ1-1; tentative D call: TRBD1 (6 bases). This CDR3 comprises 16 residues. Germline V gene lookup returns CDR1 SGHRS and CDR2 YFSETQ. With 1 base removed from V and 5 bases from J, the gap between germline ends came to 18 bases. The CDR3 loop reads CASSLLPTGVRTEAFF. For the CDR3, the DNA is TGCGCCAGCAGCTTGCTCCCGACAGGAGTACGGACTGAAGCTTTCTTT.

The rearrangement links TRBV5-4 to TRBJ2-4, with 7 nucleotides matching TRBD2. Germline V lookup: CDR1 SGHNT, CDR2 YYREEE (reference sequence). This CDR3 spans 14 amino acids. V was pared by 0 bases and J by 6 bases, with 3 bases of the junction left unmatched. The DNA for the CDR3 is TGTGCCAGCAGCTTGGTGGGGGGGGGAAACATTCAGTACTTC. It yields the protein CASSLVGGGNIQYF.

The chain links TRBV7-9 to TRBJ2-3, with TRBD1 as a possible D gene (5 bases). The CDR3 loop spans 15 amino acids. Per the germline V gene, CDR1 is SEHNR and CDR2 is FQNEAQ (reference sequence). V lost 1 base, J lost 2 bases, and 10 bases lay in between. The CDR3 loop reads CASSLVTGYTDTQYF. The CDR3 bases are TGTGCCAGCAGCTTAGTAACAGGATACACAGATACGCAGTATTTT.

The chain has TRBV4-1 and TRBJ1-5; D is unclear. This CDR3 region has 14 residues. Germline loops: CDR1 MGHRA, CDR2 YSYEKL. Trimming pared 4 bases from V and 3 bases from J, leaving 10 bases between. CDR3 in DNA: TGCGCCAGCAGCCCCGGACCCGACAATCAGCCCCAGCATTTT. The encoded protein is CASSPGPDNQPQHF.

The chain links TRBV4-1 to TRBJ2-2, with D perhaps TRBD1 or TRBD2 (7 bases each). Germline V gene data show CDR1 as MGHRA and CDR2 as YSYEKL. Trimming pared 2 bases from V and 6 bases from J, leaving 19 bases between. The CDR3 runs to 17 residues. The CDR3 nucleotides read TGCGCCAGCAGCCAATCGAGTATGCAGGGGGGGGCCGGGGAGCTGTTTTTT. Protein product: CASSQSSMQGGAGELFF.

The chain joins TRBV13 to TRBJ1-6; the D is unclear. Trimming removed 6 bases from V and 5 bases from J, with 5 bases in between. This CDR3 is built from 12 residues. Germline lookup yields CDR1 PRHDT and CDR2 FYEKMQ (reference sequence). The CDR3 spells CASSLHNSPLHF. The CDR3 coding sequence is TGTGCCAGCAGTTTACATAATTCACCCCTCCACTTT.

The chain recombines TRBV5-1 with TRBJ2-5; unclear D gene. CDR3 size: 14 residues. V lost 4 bases to trimming and J lost 0 bases, with 10 bases between them. Germline CDR1 SGHRS, CDR2 YFSETQ. The CDR3 is CASSPSTYQETQYF. CDR3 bases: TGCGCCAGCAGCCCCAGCACATACCAAGAGACCCAGTACTTC.

This sequence joins TRBV11-2 and TRBJ2-5, with a weak D call TRBD2 (5 bases). Germline V gene lookup returns CDR1 SGHAT and CDR2 FQNNGV. This CDR3 contains 15 residues. V lost 0 bases and J lost 5, with 13 bases in between. As DNA, the CDR3 is TGTGCCAGCAGCTTAGATCAGGTTTGGGAGGAGACCCAGTACTTC. Translation: CASSLDQVWEETQYF.

V gene TRBV28 combines with J gene TRBJ1-2, with TRBD1 identical over 8 bases. V was clipped by 5 bases and J by 6 bases; unmatched bases: 14. The CDR3 length is 16 residues. Germline V gene data show CDR1 as MDHEN and CDR2 as SYDVKM. The CDR3 DNA sequence: TGTGCCAGCAGTCCCACCTTGACAGGGGAGAAGGATGGCTACACCTTC. Amino acids: CASSPTLTGEKDGYTF.

The chain is built from TRBV27 and TRBJ1-1, with 11 bases fitting TRBD1. There are 16 residues in the CDR3. The germline V gene encodes CDR1 MNHEY and CDR2 SMNVEV (reference sequence). The V segment lost 5 bases and the J segment 1 base; nucleotides outside the gene matches: 6. The CDR3: CASSRVGTGGNTEAFF. Written as DNA, the CDR3 is TGTGCCAGCAGTCGCGTCGGGACAGGGGGGAACACTGAAGCTTTCTTT.

The chain links TRBV2 to TRBJ2-7; D call uncertain. V was pared by 5 bases and J by 2 bases, with 13 bases between. This CDR3 comprises 14 residues. Germline CDR1 SNHLY, CDR2 FYNNEI. The DNA of the CDR3 is TGTGCCAGCAGTTTCGAGGTCACGGCCTACGAGCAGTACTTC. Translation: CASSFEVTAYEQYF.

The CDR3 DNA sequence: TGTGCCAGCAGTGAAGAGGGGGACAGAAATAATTCACCCCTCCACTTT. As protein: CASSEEGDRNNSPLHF. The V and J genes are TRBV6-1 and TRBJ1-6, with 7 nucleotides matching TRBD1. With V trimmed by 1 base and J by 5 bases, 5 bases remained unmatched. CDR3 length: 16 residues. Germline V gene sequence: CDR1 MNHNS, CDR2 SASEGT.

The chain employs TRBV5-1 and TRBJ2-7; maybe TRBD1 (5 bases). The V gene lost 2 bases and the J gene lost 3 bases, with 6 bases spanning the gap. The CDR3 runs to 12 residues. Per the germline V gene, CDR1 is SGHRS and CDR2 is YFSETQ. CDR3 region: CASSFDSYEQYF. The DNA of the CDR3 is TGCGCCAGCAGCTTTGACAGCTACGAGCAGTACTTC.

This clone appeared a single time. The chain combines TRBV5-1 with TRBJ2-7; 12 nucleotides match TRBD1. J gave up 5 bases and V 3 bases, and 6 bases lay outside the gene matches. Germline loops: CDR1 SGHRS, CDR2 YFSETQ. CDR3 length equals 15 residues. The DNA for the CDR3 is TGCGCCAGCAGCTGGGGGACAGGGGGCTTGCACGAGCAGTACTTC. Translation: CASSWGTGGLHEQYF. The entire variable domain, with the rest obtained from reference TRBV5-1 and TRBJ2-7, is as follows: KAGVTQTPRYLIKTRGQQVTLSCSPISGHRSVSWYQQTPGQGLQFLFEYFSETQRNKGNFPGRFSGRQFSNSRSEMNVSTLELGDSALYLCASSWGTGGLHEQYFGPGTRLTVT.

The chain employs TRBV18 and TRBJ2-7; 8 nucleotides agree with TRBD2. The V segment lost 4 bases and the J segment 4 bases; nucleotides outside the gene matches: 15. Germline V gene sequence: CDR1 KGHSH, CDR2 LQKENI. The CDR3 has 17 residues. Here the CDR3 reads CASSQQPGLEGLYEQYF. DNA for the CDR3: TGTGCCAGCTCACAACAGCCGGGACTAGAAGGATTATACGAGCAGTACTTC.

This clone was seen a few times. The chain joins TRBV4-3 to TRBJ2-2; perhaps TRBD2 as D (5 bases). This CDR3 region has 16 residues. The V and J ends lost 1 base and 2 bases respectively, with 11 bases between them. Germline V lookup: CDR1 LGHNA, CDR2 YSLEER. CDR3 residues: CASSQASRGNTGELFF. Here the CDR3 DNA reads TGCGCCAGCAGCCAAGCCTCCCGGGGAAACACCGGGGAGCTGTTTTTT.

The rearrangement joins TRBV15 to TRBJ1-1, with 8 bases identical to TRBD1. This CDR3 is 17 amino acids long. V was clipped by 5 bases and J by 1 base; unmatched bases: 12. The V gene's germline CDR1 is LNHNV and CDR2 YYDKDF (reference sequence). In nucleotides, the CDR3 is TGTGCCACCAGCGGTAAGACAGGGGAGGATTGGAACACTGAAGCTTTCTTT. It codes for CATSGKTGEDWNTEAFF.

By proportion, this clone is medium-sized. The gene calls are TRBV7-8 and TRBJ1-5; 11 nucleotides match TRBD1. After removal of 5 bases from V and 1 base from J, the junction contained 10 bases not matched to a gene. The CDR3 length is 18 residues. In germline, CDR1 is SGHVS, CDR2 FQNEAQ. CDR3 protein: CASSGGTGGQVSNQPQHF. As DNA, the CDR3 is TGTGCCAGCAGCGGTGGGACAGGGGGGCAGGTGAGCAATCAGCCCCAGCATTTT.

The chain couples TRBV5-1 to TRBJ1-1; the match to TRBD1 covers 11 bases. There are 17 residues in the CDR3. The V gene's germline CDR1 is SGHRS and CDR2 YFSETQ. Trimming took 4 bases from V and 3 from J; bases not matched to a gene: 11. This CDR3 reads CASSRYGQGAWDTEAFF. The CDR3 nucleotides are TGCGCCAGCAGCCGATATGGACAGGGGGCCTGGGACACTGAAGCTTTCTTT.

This chain joins TRBV5-6 and TRBJ2-7; the match to TRBD2 covers 8 bases. Per germline, CDR1 SGHDT and CDR2 YYEEEE. The trim removed 3 bases at V and 6 bases at J, leaving 5 bases unmatched. The CDR3 length is 13 residues. CDR3 amino acids: CASSWATSGEQYF. The DNA for the CDR3 is TGTGCCAGCAGCTGGGCTACTAGCGGCGAGCAGTACTTC.

The genes are TRBV14 and TRBJ1-6; D perhaps matches TRBD1 (5 bases). The V and J ends lost 4 bases and 4 bases respectively, with 5 bases between them. Per the germline V gene, CDR1 is SGHDN and CDR2 is FVKESK. This CDR3 has 13 amino acids. The CDR3 is CASSRGYNSPLHF. The CDR3 DNA reads as TGTGCCAGCAGCCGGGGGTATAATTCACCCCTCCACTTT.

This chain joins TRBV28 and TRBJ2-6; tentative D call: TRBD1 (7 bases). Trimming took off 6 bases at V and 4 bases at J, with 16 bases between the two ends. There are 16 residues in the CDR3. Germline V lookup: CDR1 MDHEN, CDR2 SYDVKM. In DNA, the CDR3 is TGTGCCAGCAGGCCCGACAGGGAGGCCGGGGCCAACGTCCTGACTTTC. Translating gives CASRPDREAGANVLTF.

The V and J genes are TRBV5-1 and TRBJ1-1, with TRBD1 identical over 8 bases. This CDR3 comprises 12 residues. After removal of 4 bases from V and 8 bases from J, the junction contained 4 bases not matched to a gene. Germline CDR1 and CDR2: SGHRS and YFSETQ. CDR3 amino acids: CASSTTGAEAFF. In nucleotides, the CDR3 is TGCGCCAGCAGCACGACAGGGGCCGAAGCTTTCTTT.

The chain links TRBV5-1 to TRBJ2-3, with 9 bases fitting TRBD2. Germline V lookup: CDR1 SGHRS, CDR2 YFSETQ. The V gene end was trimmed by 2 bases and the J gene end by 2 bases; junction bases not matched to a gene: 9. This CDR3 is 17 amino acids long. The CDR3 reads CASSLGYSGGLTDTQYF. The CDR3 nucleotides are TGCGCCAGCAGCTTAGGGTACAGCGGGGGGCTCACAGATACGCAGTATTTT.

This clone appeared once. In DNA, the CDR3 is TGTGCCAGCAGCTTCGGATCTAGCGGGGACAATGAGCAGTTCTTC. Protein sequence: CASSFGSSGDNEQFF. This rearrangement joins TRBV11-2 to TRBJ2-1; 9 nucleotides align to TRBD2. Germline assignment: CDR1 SGHAT and CDR2 FQNNGV. The V segment lost 3 bases and the J segment 5 bases; nucleotides outside the gene matches: 5. The CDR3 is 15 amino acids.

The genes are TRBV14 and TRBJ1-1; a weak D match, TRBD1 (6 bases). The CDR3 is made up of 14 amino acids. Germline V gives CDR1 SGHDN, CDR2 FVKESK. Trimming removed 4 bases from V and 5 bases from J, with 14 bases in between. This CDR3 is CASSRAGGHTEAFF. In DNA, the CDR3 is TGTGCCAGCAGCCGGGCCGGGGGGCATACTGAAGCTTTCTTT.

The rearrangement links TRBV13 to TRBJ1-2, with unresolved D. Germline CDR1 PRHDT, CDR2 FYEKMQ (reference sequence). Trimming shortened V by 5 bases and J by 4 bases, and 14 bases separated the two germline ends. This CDR3 has 14 amino acids. The CDR3 nucleotides read TGTGCCAGCAGCGCAGTCCGGGATCTCTATGGCTACACCTTC. Protein product: CASSAVRDLYGYTF.

This clone was counted between two and nine times. This sequence joins TRBV19 and TRBJ1-1, with 7 bases lining up with TRBD1. Germline trimming cut 5 bases from V and 5 bases from J; bases unmatched to any gene: 11. From germline, CDR1 is LNHDA and CDR2 SQIVND (reference sequence). This CDR3 contains 15 residues. The CDR3, as DNA: TGTGCCAGTAGTTCCCAGGGGGTTGCACAAACTGAAGCTTTCTTT. The encoded protein is CASSSQGVAQTEAFF. The variable domain in full, with the rest retrieved from reference TRBV19 and TRBJ1-1, is DGGITQSPKYLFRKEGQNVTLSCEQNLNHDAMYWYRQDPGQGLRLIYYSQIVNDFQKGDIAEGYSVSREKKESFPLTVTSAQKNPTAFYLCASSSQGVAQTEAFFGQGTRLTVV.